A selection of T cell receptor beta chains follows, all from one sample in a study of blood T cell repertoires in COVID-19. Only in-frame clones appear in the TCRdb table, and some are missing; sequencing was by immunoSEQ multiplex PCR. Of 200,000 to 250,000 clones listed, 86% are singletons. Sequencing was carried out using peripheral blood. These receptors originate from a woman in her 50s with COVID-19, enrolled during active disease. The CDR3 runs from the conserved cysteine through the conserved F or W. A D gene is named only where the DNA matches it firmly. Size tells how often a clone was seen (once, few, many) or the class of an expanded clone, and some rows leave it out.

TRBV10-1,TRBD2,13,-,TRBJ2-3,CASSGGGSDTQYF,TGCGCCAGCAGCGGGGGGGGGTCGGATACGCAGTATTTT
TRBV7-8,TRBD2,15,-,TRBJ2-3,CASRQAGGSTDTQYF,TGTGCCAGCAGACAAGCGGGGGGGAGCACAGATACGCAGTATTTT
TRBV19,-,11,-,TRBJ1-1,CASRWGGEAFF,TGTGCCAGTAGGTGGGGGGGAGAAGCTTTCTTT
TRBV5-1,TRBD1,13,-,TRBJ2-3,CASTSDRRDTQYF,TGCGCCAGCACCTCGGACAGGAGAGATACGCAGTATTTT
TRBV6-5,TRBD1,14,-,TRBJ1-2,CASSYSGTDYGYTF,TGTGCCAGCAGTTACTCTGGGACAGACTATGGCTACACCTTC
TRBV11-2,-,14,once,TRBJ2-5,CASIKGGEGETQYF,TGTGCCAGCATTAAAGGGGGGGAGGGAGAGACCCAGTACTTC
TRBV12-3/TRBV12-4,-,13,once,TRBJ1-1,CASSPYRAGEAFF,TGTGCCAGCAGTCCTTACAGGGCGGGCGAAGCTTTCTTT
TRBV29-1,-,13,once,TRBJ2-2,CSVRVANTGELFF,TGCAGCGTTCGGGTTGCGAACACCGGGGAGCTGTTTTTT
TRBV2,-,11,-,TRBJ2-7,CASRLPGEQYF,TGTGCCAGCAGATTACCGGGCGAGCAGTACTTC
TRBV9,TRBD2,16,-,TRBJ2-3,CASSGGLAGRSDTQYF,TGTGCCAGCAGCGGGGGACTAGCGGGGAGATCAGATACGCAGTATTTT
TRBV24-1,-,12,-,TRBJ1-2,CATGEGAAGYTF,TGTGCCACCGGCGAAGGGGCGGCGGGCTACACCTTC
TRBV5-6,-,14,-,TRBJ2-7,CASSLEQGTDEQYF,TGTGCCAGCAGCTTGGAACAGGGAACCGACGAGCAGTACTTC
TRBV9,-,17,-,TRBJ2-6,CASSVAFGGSGANVLTF,TGTGCCAGCAGCGTAGCTTTTGGGGGCAGTGGGGCCAACGTCCTGACTTTC
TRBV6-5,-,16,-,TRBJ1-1,CASSYGRRGGNTEAFF,TGTGCCAGCAGTTACGGCCGGAGAGGGGGGAACACTGAAGCTTTCTTT
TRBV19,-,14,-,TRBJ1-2,CASSILGRDYGYTF,TGTGCCAGTAGTATACTCGGCAGGGACTATGGCTACACCTTC